Detailed here is one T cell receptor (beta chain). Its specificity is not known. The sample is drawn from a study of OX40 agonist ivuxolimab in advanced cancers. Study-level background: Checkpoint inhibitors had been given previously to under 50% of patients.

The V end lost 11 bases, the J end lost 0 bases, and 13 bases lay between the germline ends. Germline CDR1 and CDR2: SGHTA and FQGNSA. This CDR3 contains 13 residues. Whole-study findings and limits: Circulating CD4+ and CD8+ T cells showed clonal expansion by week 6 at 0.1 to 3.0 mg/kg. Several nonresponders also turned out to have low normalized T-cell clonal expansion.

TCRdb's copy holds only in-frame clones and misses some; the assay was immunoSEQ multiplex PCR. The table has around 99,000 clones, 85% to 95% seen once. The TCR originated in an adult with an advanced solid tumor such as melanoma, head and neck, liver or kidney cancer. This sequence joins TRBV7-2 and TRBJ1-1, with TRBD1 as a possible D gene (6 bases). The material sequenced was CD4+ or CD8+ T cells sorted from blood, taken in a trial of the OX40 agonist ivuxolimab. CDR3 nucleotides: TGTGCCGGCGGGACACACATGAACACTGAAGCTTTCTTT. It is translated as CAGGTHMNTEAFF.